This T cell receptor beta chain was captured by sequencing in a study of blood T cells in healthy people across ages. Per sample, at least 5.5 micrograms of total RNA were extracted. Together with a sample-barcoded 5' primer, a J-beta primer mix was included in a second PCR lasting roughly 6 to 12 cycles. TCRdb re-analysed the 5' RACE reads in MiXCR, keeping a single row per CDR3 protein. The table lists 1.8 million or so distinct CDR3 sequences, about 39% of them singletons. This clonotype was counted only a few times. Germline V CDR1 and CDR2: SGHTA, FQGNSA. The CDR3 is made up of 19 amino acids. The V gene end was trimmed by 1 base and the J gene end by 0 bases; junction bases not matched to a gene: 13.

The sequence was obtained from a human donor in good health. The rearrangement links TRBV7-2 to TRBJ2-3; 7 bases line up with TRBD1. Material for sequencing was blood. The CDR3 nucleotides read TGTGCCAGCAGCTTAGTCCCCTTGAGGGGACAGAGAAGCACAGATACGCAGTATTTT. It is translated as CASSLVPLRGQRSTDTQYF.